Listed below are T cell receptor beta chains from one sample, sequenced in a study of blood T cell repertoires in COVID-19. Here immunoSEQ multiplex PCR was the method, and the copy in TCRdb shows in-frame clones only, minus some. The data contain around 250,000 clones, roughly 85% of them singletons. Material: PBMCs or T cells enriched from blood (not recorded which). These receptors came from a woman between 45 and 60 years old who had recovered from COVID-19. Each CDR3 is given without its conserved first and last residue. The D gene is left open where the match is weak. Where a row states a size, it is once, few, many or the class of an expanded clone; other rows omit it.

D: .
size: .
V: TRBV7-8
CDR3: ASSLAFAGQPQH

D: .
size: .
V: TRBV6-5
CDR3: ASRYSGGFTEAF

D: .
size: few
V: TRBV29-1
CDR3: SVEKRTEAEKLF

D: TRBD1
size: .
V: TRBV28
CDR3: ASSFIVQGFVNSPLH

D: .
size: .
V: TRBV27
CDR3: ASSHLGLKQF

D: TRBD1
size: .
V: TRBV4-1
CDR3: ASSQVEQGAYNQPQH

D: TRBD2
size: many
V: TRBV6-6
CDR3: ASSPYAIAGGGNEQF

D: TRBD1
size: .
V: TRBV3-1/TRBV3-2
CDR3: ASSQQGAYEQY

D: TRBD1
size: .
V: TRBV30
CDR3: AWAGGQEYGYT

D: .
size: .
V: TRBV2
CDR3: ASSEALQGYEQY

D: TRBD1
size: .
V: TRBV4-1
CDR3: ASSQYNRGPYGYT

D: TRBD1
size: .
V: TRBV2
CDR3: ASRGQGGNSPLH

D: TRBD2
size: .
V: TRBV7-8
CDR3: ASSPGSALAGGHEQY

D: .
size: .
V: TRBV28
CDR3: ASSFGDRRETYEQY

D: .
size: .
V: TRBV5-1
CDR3: ASSQDNPLNQPQH

D: .
size: .
V: TRBV5-1
CDR3: ASSLEGGATEAF

D: .
size: .
V: TRBV28
CDR3: ASTPPRQGRTEAF

D: .
size: .
V: TRBV5-4
CDR3: ASSPGGGQETQY

D: TRBD1
size: few
V: TRBV7-2
CDR3: ASSSRTGLGSPLH

D: TRBD1
size: .
V: TRBV6-5
CDR3: ASSPDREKYNEQF

D: .
size: few
V: TRBV27
CDR3: ASSFTGAGEKLF

D: .
size: .
V: TRBV12-5
CDR3: ASGLVQGWNTEAF

D: TRBD2
size: .
V: TRBV19
CDR3: ASSILAGGYEQY

D: .
size: .
V: TRBV5-1
CDR3: ASSGTSLSDTQY

D: TRBD1
size: .
V: TRBV9
CDR3: ASSKAGTGGAGGYGYT

D: .
size: .
V: TRBV7-9
CDR3: ASSLAQGWTEAF

D: TRBD1
size: .
V: TRBV7-2
CDR3: ASSFYGQAGEQY

D: .
size: once
V: TRBV29-1
CDR3: SATPPGHYEQY

D: .
size: .
V: TRBV3-1/TRBV3-2
CDR3: ASSPRGGHEKLF

D: TRBD1
size: .
V: TRBV2
CDR3: ASSDFTQGNEKLF

D: .
size: .
V: TRBV6-5
CDR3: ASSLAGTLNYGYT

D: .
size: .
V: TRBV28
CDR3: ASSLSGGLAKNIQY

D: .
size: .
V: TRBV6-1
CDR3: ASSEYREYGYGYT

D: .
size: few
V: TRBV28
CDR3: ASSISGYTEAF

D: .
size: .
V: TRBV6-5
CDR3: ASSYSARETQY

D: .
size: once
V: TRBV6-5
CDR3: ASSFPNSYEQY

D: .
size: .
V: TRBV7-3
CDR3: ASSLGQNEQY

D: TRBD2
size: .
V: TRBV28
CDR3: ASSLRGEGYEQY

D: .
size: .
V: TRBV7-3
CDR3: ASSRGAYPYEQY

D: TRBD2
size: .
V: TRBV5-1
CDR3: ASSLTGGRTRTDTQY

D: .
size: once
V: TRBV5-1
CDR3: ASRRIREVQISSTDTQY

D: TRBD1
size: once
V: TRBV5-6
CDR3: ASSLARGTDRS

D: TRBD2
size: .
V: TRBV11-3
CDR3: ASSPGLAGGGASTDTQY

D: .
size: .
V: TRBV6-1
CDR3: ASSEGQPAEGLF